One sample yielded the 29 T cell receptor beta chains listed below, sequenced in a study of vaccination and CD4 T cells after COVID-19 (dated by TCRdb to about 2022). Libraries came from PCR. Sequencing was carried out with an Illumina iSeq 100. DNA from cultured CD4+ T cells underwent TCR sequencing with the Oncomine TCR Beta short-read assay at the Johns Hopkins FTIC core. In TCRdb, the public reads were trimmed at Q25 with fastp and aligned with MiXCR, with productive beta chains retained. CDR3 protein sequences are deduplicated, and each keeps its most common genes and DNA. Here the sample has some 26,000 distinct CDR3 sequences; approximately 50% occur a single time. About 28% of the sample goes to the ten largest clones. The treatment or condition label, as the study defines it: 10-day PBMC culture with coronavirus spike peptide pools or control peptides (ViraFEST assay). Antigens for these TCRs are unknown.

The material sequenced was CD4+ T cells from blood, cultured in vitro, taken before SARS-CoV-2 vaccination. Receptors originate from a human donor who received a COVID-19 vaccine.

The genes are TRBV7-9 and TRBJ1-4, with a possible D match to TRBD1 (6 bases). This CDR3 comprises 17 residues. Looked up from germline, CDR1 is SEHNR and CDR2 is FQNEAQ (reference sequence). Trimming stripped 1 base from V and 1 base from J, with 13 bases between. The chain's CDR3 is CASSLGVGGRTNEKLFF. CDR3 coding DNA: TGTGCCAGCAGCTTAGGGGTCGGGGGCAGAACTAATGAAAAACTGTTTTTT.

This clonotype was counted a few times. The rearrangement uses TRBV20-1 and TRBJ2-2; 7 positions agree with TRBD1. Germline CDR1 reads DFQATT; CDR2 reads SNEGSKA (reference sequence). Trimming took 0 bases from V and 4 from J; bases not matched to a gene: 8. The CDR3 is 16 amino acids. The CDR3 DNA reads TGCAGTGCTAGAGATTCGGGAACAGGGGCCACCGGGGAGCTGTTTTTT. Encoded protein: CSARDSGTGATGELFF.

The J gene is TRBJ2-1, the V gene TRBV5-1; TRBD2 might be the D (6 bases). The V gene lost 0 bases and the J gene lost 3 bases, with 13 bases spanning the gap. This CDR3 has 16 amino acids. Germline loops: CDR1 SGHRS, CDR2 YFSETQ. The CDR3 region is CASSLARAGDYNEQFF. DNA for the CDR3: TGCGCCAGCAGCTTGGCCAGAGCGGGCGACTACAATGAGCAGTTCTTC.

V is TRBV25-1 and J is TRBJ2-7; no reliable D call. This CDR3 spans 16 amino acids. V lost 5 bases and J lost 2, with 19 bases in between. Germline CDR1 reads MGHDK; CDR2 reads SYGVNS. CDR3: CASSPTIDSVPYEQYF. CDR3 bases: TGTGCCAGCAGTCCCACCATTGACTCGGTCCCCTACGAGCAGTACTTC.

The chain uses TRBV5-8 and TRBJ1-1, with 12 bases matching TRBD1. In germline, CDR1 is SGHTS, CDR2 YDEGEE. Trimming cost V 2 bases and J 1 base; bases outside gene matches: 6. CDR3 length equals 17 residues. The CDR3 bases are TGTGCCAGCAGCTTCGGGACAGGGGGCCTCCCGAACACTGAAGCTTTCTTT. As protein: CASSFGTGGLPNTEAFF.

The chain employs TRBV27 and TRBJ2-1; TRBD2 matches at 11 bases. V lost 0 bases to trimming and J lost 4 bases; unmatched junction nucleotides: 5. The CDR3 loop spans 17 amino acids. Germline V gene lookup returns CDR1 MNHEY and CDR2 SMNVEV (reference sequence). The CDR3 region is CASSLSWTSGRYNEQFF. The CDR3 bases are TGTGCCAGCAGTTTATCGTGGACTAGCGGGCGATACAATGAGCAGTTCTTC.

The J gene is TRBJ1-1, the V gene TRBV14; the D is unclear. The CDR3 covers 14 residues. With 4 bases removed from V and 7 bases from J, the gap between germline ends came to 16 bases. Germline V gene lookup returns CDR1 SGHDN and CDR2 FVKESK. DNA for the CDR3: TGTGCCAGCAGCCTCCTCGAAGGTCGGTTTGAAGCTTTCTTT. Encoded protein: CASSLLEGRFEAFF.

CDR3 coding DNA: TGTGCCAGCAGCTCCCTTAAGGATACTGAAGCTTTCTTT. It specifies CASSSLKDTEAFF. V usage is TRBV7-6 and J usage is TRBJ1-1; D ambiguous. This CDR3 contains 13 residues. Germline CDR1 is SGHVS and CDR2 is FNYEAQ. The V end was cut by 4 bases, the J end by 5 bases, with 11 bases between.

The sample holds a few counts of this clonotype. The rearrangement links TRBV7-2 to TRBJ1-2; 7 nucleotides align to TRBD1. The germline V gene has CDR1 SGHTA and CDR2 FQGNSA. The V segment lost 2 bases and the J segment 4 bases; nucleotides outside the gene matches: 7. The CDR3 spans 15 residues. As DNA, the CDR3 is TGTGCCAGCAGCTTATCAGGACAGGCTTTCTATGGCTACACCTTC. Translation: CASSLSGQAFYGYTF. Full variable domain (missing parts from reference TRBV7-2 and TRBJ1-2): GAGVSQSPSNKVTEKGKDVELRCDPISGHTALYWYRQSLGQGLEFLIYFQGNSAPDKSGLPSDRFSAERTGGSVSTLTIQRTQQEDSAVYLCASSLSGQAFYGYTFGSGTRLTVV.

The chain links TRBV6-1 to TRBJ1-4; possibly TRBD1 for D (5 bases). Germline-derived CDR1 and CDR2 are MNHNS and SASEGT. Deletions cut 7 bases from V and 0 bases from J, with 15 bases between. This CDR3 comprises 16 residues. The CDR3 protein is CASTGPVVPTNEKLFF. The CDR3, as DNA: TGTGCCAGCACAGGGCCCGTGGTTCCAACTAATGAAAAACTGTTTTTT.

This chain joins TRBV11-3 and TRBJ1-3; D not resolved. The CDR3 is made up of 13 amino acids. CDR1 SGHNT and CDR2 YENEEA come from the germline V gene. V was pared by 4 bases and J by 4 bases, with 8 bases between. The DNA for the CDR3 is TGTGCCAGCAGCTACGATCAAGGAAACACCATATATTTT. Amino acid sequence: CASSYDQGNTIYF.

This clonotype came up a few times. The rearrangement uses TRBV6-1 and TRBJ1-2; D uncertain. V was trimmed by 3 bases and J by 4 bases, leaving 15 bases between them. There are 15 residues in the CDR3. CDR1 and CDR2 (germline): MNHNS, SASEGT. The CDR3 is CASSDAPGVGYGYTF. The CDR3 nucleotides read TGTGCCAGCAGTGATGCCCCCGGGGTGGGCTATGGCTACACCTTC.

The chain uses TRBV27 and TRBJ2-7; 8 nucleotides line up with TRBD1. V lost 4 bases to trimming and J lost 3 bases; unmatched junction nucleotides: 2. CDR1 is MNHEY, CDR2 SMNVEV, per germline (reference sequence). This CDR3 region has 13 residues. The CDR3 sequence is CASSSGGYYEQYF. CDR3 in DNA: TGTGCCAGCAGTTCAGGGGGCTACTACGAGCAGTACTTC.

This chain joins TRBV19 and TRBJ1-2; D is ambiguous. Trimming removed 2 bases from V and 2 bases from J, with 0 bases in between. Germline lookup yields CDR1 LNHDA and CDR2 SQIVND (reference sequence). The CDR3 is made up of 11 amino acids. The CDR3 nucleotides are TGTGCCAGTAGTATAAACTATGGCTACACCTTC. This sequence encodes CASSINYGYTF.

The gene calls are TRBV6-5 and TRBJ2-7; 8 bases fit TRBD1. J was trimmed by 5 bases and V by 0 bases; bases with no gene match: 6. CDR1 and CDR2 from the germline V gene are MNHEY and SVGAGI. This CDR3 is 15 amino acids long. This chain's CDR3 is CASSYSRAGGHEQYF. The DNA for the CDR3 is TGTGCCAGCAGTTACTCGAGGGCAGGGGGCCACGAGCAGTACTTC.

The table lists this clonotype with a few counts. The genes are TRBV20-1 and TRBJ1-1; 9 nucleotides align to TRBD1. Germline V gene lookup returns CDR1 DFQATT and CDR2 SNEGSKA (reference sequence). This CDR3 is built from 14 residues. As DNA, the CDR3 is TGCAGGGTCCCGGGACAGGGTTCGAACACTGAAGCTTTCTTT. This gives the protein CRVPGQGSNTEAFF.

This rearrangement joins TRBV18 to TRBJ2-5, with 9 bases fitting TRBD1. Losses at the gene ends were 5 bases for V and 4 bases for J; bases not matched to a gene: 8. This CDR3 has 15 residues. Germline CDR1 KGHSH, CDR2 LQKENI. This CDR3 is CASSFWGQGGETQYF. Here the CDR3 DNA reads TGTGCCAGCTCATTCTGGGGACAGGGCGGAGAGACCCAGTACTTC.

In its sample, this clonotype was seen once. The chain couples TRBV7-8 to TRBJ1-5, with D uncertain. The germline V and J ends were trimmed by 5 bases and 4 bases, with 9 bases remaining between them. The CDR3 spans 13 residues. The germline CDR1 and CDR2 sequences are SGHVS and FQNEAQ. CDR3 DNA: TGTGCCAGCAGCGACCGAGGGAATCAGCCCCAGCATTTT. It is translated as CASSDRGNQPQHF. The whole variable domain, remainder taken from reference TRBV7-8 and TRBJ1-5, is GAGVSQSPRYKVAKRGQDVALRCDPISGHVSLFWYQQALGQGPEFLTYFQNEAQLDKSGLPSDRFFAERPEGSVSTLKIQRTQQEDSAVYLCASSDRGNQPQHFGDGTRLSIL.

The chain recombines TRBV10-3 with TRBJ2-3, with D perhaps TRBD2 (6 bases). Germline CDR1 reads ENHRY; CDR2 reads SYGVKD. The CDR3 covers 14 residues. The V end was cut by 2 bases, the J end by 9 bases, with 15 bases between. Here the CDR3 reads CAISENPLAGTQYF. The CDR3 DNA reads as TGTGCCATCAGTGAGAATCCACTAGCTGGAACGCAGTATTTT.

Here the CDR3 reads CASLDGEAEAFF. CDR3 DNA: TGTGCCTCCTTGGACGGAGAGGCTGAAGCTTTCTTT. The chain links TRBV30 to TRBJ1-1, with D hard to call. Trimming removed 7 bases from V and 6 bases from J, with 15 bases in between. This CDR3 is 12 amino acids long. Germline CDR1 reads GTSNPN; CDR2 reads SVGIG (reference sequence).

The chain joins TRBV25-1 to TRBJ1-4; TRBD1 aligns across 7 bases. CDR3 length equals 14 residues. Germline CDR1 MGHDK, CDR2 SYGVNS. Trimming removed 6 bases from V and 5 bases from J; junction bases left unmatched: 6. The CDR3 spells CASSDRVGNEKLFF. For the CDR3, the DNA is TGTGCCAGCAGCGACAGGGTGGGGAATGAAAAACTGTTTTTT.

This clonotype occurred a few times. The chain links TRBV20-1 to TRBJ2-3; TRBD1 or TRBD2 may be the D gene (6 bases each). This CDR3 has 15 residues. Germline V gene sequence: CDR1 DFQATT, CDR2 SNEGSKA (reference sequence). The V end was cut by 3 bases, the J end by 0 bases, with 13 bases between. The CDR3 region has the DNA TGCAGTGCTAGGGGGAGGACAGCTAGCACAGATACGCAGTATTTT. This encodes CSARGRTASTDTQYF.

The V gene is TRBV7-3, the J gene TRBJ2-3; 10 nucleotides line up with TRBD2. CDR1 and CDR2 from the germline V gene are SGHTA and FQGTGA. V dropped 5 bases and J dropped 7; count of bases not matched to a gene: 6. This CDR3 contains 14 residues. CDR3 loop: CASSASGGANTQYF. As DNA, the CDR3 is TGTGCCAGCAGCGCGAGCGGGGGGGCTAATACGCAGTATTTT.

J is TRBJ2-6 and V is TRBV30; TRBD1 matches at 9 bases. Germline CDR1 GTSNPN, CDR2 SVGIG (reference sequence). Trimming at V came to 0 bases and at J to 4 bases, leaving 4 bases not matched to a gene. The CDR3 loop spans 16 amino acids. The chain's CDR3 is CAWSVQGALGANVLTF. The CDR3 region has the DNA TGTGCCTGGAGTGTACAGGGGGCATTGGGGGCCAACGTCCTGACTTTC. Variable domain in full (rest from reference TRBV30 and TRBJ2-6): SQTIHQWPATLVQPVGSPLSLECTVEGTSNPNLYWYRQAAGRGLQLLFYSVGIGQISSEVPQNLSASRPQDRQFILSSKKLLLSDSGFYLCAWSVQGALGANVLTFGAGSRLTVL.

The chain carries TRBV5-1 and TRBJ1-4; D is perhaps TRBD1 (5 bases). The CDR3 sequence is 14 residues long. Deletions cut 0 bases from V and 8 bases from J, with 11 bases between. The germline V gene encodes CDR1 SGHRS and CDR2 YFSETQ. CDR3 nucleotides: TGCGCCAGCAGCTTGGGACAGTTGGGGGAAAAACTGTTTTTT. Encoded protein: CASSLGQLGEKLFF.

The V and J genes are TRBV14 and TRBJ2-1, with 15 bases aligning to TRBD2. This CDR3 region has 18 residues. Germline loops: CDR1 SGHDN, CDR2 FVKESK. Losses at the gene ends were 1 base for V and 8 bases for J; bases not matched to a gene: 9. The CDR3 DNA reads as TGTGCCAGCAGCCAAGCCCGGACTAGCGGGGGGGCCTGGGATGAGCAGTTCTTC. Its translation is CASSQARTSGGAWDEQFF. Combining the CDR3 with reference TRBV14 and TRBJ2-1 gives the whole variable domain EAGVTQFPSHSVIEKGQTVTLRCDPISGHDNLYWYRRVMGKEIKFLLHFVKESKQDESGMPNNRFLAERTGGTYSTLKVQPAELEDSGVYFCASSQARTSGGAWDEQFFGPGTRLTVL.

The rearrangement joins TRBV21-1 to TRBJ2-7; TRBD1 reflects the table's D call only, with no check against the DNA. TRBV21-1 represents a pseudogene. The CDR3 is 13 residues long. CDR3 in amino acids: CASSKDRGNEQYF. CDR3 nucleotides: TGTGCCAGCAGCAAGGACAGGGGGAACGAGCAGTACTTC.

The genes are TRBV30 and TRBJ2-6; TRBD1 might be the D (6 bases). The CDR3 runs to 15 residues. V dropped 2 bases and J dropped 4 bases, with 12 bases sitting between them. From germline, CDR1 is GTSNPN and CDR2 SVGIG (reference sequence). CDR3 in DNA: TGTGCCTGGAGTCTTACAGGGTCCGGGGCCAACGTCCTGACTTTC. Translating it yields CAWSLTGSGANVLTF.

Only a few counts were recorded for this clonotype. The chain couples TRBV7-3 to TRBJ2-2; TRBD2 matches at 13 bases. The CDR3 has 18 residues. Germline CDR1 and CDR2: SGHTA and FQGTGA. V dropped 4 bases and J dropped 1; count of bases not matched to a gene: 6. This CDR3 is CASSSRLAGGQNTGELFF. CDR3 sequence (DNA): TGTGCCAGCAGCTCGCGACTAGCGGGGGGACAGAACACCGGGGAGCTGTTTTTT.